This T cell receptor (beta chain) was recovered during a study of cytomegalovirus exposure and HLA in healthy donors. Use of 60 Vbeta and 13 Jbeta primers characterized the PCR. Original handling: Among the unique TCR beta chains that a later analysis counted, 75 million to 85 million in all, some 10 million were shared. Using immunoSEQ multiplex PCR, the repertoire was profiled, and TCRdb retains in-frame clones only, with some absent. The V and J calls and the clone size are those of that table, but D and trimming were determined from the DNA. The sample has some 90,000 clones, roughly 70% seen once. Notes on the study in general: In a later analysis, several top co-occurrence clusters appeared linked to parvovirus B19, influenza, CMV and Epstein-Barr virus. The availability of immune exposure information extended only to CMV serostatus.

Germline-derived CDR1 and CDR2 are MDHEN and SYDVKM. This CDR3 region has 15 residues. Trimming cost V 4 bases and J 11 bases, with 20 bases left between them. While unrecorded immune exposures were likely, the donors were nominally healthy when sampled. With respect to this clone: The antigen is not known.

The chain couples TRBV28 to TRBJ1-4; D is possibly TRBD1 (5 bases). The sequenced material came from PBMCs. This receptor was obtained from a man aged 50-60 years in good health and CMV-seronegative. The CDR3, as DNA: TGTGCCAGCAGTTCGAGTGGTCGGGGGAGGGAGAAACTGTTTTTT. It yields the protein CASSSSGRGREKLFF.